What follows are 9 T cell receptor beta chains derived from one specimen sequenced in a study of blood T cell repertoires in COVID-19. Profiled with immunoSEQ multiplex PCR; TCRdb holds only in-frame clones, not every one. The table has tens of thousands of clones, around 90% seen once; the top ten hold 16%. The specimen sequenced was peripheral blood. All receptors come from a man older than 75 with acute or convalescent COVID-19.

This clone showed up just a few times. The CDR3 is CATSRTPGQGTYEQYF. The CDR3 DNA follows: TGTGCCACCAGCAGGACCCCGGGACAGGGTACCTACGAGCAGTACTTC. J is TRBJ2-7 and V is TRBV15; 9 bases are a match to TRBD1. J was trimmed by 2 bases and V by 3 bases; bases with no gene match: 8. This CDR3 spans 16 amino acids. CDR1 is LNHNV and CDR2 is YYDKDF in the germline V gene (reference sequence).

The rearrangement links TRBV15 to TRBJ2-2, with 10 bases identical to TRBD1. V shed 1 base, J shed 6 bases, and the junction held 2 bases outside the gene matches. The CDR3 is made up of 15 amino acids. The germline gives CDR1 LNHNV, CDR2 YYDKDF (reference sequence). Here the CDR3 DNA reads TGTGCCACCAGCAGAGTCGGGACAGGGGCCGGGGAGCTGTTTTTT. Protein sequence: CATSRVGTGAGELFF.

This rearrangement joins TRBV19 to TRBJ2-1, with 10 bases matching TRBD1. CDR1 is LNHDA and CDR2 is SQIVND in the germline V gene (reference sequence). The V and J ends lost 5 bases and 5 bases, in that order; junction bases with no gene match: 9. The length of the CDR3 is 16 residues. The CDR3 nucleotides are TGTGCCAGTAGTTCGAGGACAGGGGGGCCCAACAATGAGCAGTTCTTC. It translates to CASSSRTGGPNNEQFF.

The chain links TRBV12-3 or TRBV12-4 to TRBJ2-1; 10 bases map to TRBD2. The CDR3 runs to 13 residues. J lost 10 bases, V lost 6 bases, and 6 bases had no gene match. CDR3 nucleotides: TGTGCCAGCAGGCGGACTAGCGGTATGGAGCAGTTCTTC. Translation: CASRRTSGMEQFF.

To note about this clone: Other DNA sequences in the same sample also yield this CDR3. V and J are TRBV24-1 and TRBJ2-5; D perhaps matches TRBD1 (7 bases). Germline loops: CDR1 KGHDR, CDR2 SFDVKD. The CDR3 runs to 16 residues. V dropped 3 bases and J dropped 4 bases, with 17 bases sitting between them. The CDR3 region is CATSDTQGGLRETQYF. The DNA of the CDR3 is TGTGCCACCAGTGATACCCAGGGGGGACTCCGAGAGACCCAGTACTTC.

The chain uses TRBV6-4 and TRBJ2-2; D gene ambiguous. The germline gives CDR1 MRHNA, CDR2 SNTAGT. V was shortened by 0 bases and J by 4 bases, with 9 bases between the two germline ends. The CDR3 has 15 amino acids. The CDR3 spells CASSDSGGTTGELFF. DNA for the CDR3: TGTGCCAGCAGTGACTCTGGCGGAACCACCGGGGAGCTGTTTTTT.

The chain combines TRBV2 with TRBJ2-1; D is possibly TRBD1 (5 bases). The CDR3 sequence is 15 residues long. In germline, CDR1 is SNHLY, CDR2 FYNNEI. The V and J ends lost 6 bases and 0 bases respectively, with 12 bases between them. This CDR3 reads CASRKGQSSYNEQFF. CDR3 nucleotide sequence: TGTGCCAGCAGGAAGGGGCAGAGCTCCTACAATGAGCAGTTCTTC.

V gene TRBV9 combines with J gene TRBJ2-1; D is possibly TRBD2 (5 bases). This CDR3 contains 12 residues. The germline V gene has CDR1 SGDLS and CDR2 YYNGEE. Trimming took 4 bases from V and 9 from J, leaving 11 bases between them. The CDR3 loop is CASSLPGSEQFF. CDR3 coding DNA: TGTGCCAGCAGCCTCCCGGGATCTGAGCAGTTCTTC.

The V gene is TRBV2, the J gene TRBJ2-5, with D possibly matching TRBD1 (5 bases). This CDR3 comprises 13 residues. Trimming took off 7 bases at V and 4 bases at J, with 13 bases between the two ends. Germline lookup yields CDR1 SNHLY and CDR2 FYNNEI. In nucleotides, the CDR3 is TGTGCCAGCAATTTTTTCAGGGTAGAGACCCAGTACTTC. Protein sequence: CASNFFRVETQYF.